Given below is one TCR beta chain in context. Its antigen is unknown. This sample was included in a study of cytomegalovirus exposure and HLA in healthy donors. Study-wide findings and caveats: Per a later analysis, HLA-associated TCR beta chains showed more clonal expansion than other, equally common TCR beta chains. The authors assumed roughly uniform sequencing depth across donors for presence/absence analyses. Exclusion applied to some V segments, including TRBV6-2 and TRBV6-3, as they were indistinguishable.

Participants comprised healthy donors of bone marrow. The primer mix had 60 Vbeta and 13 Jbeta primers. Generated by immunoSEQ multiplex PCR, the TCRdb table keeps only in-frame clones and is missing some. This table has approximately 170,000 clones, about 75% appearing once. Germline V gene data show CDR1 as DFQATT and CDR2 as SNEGSKA (reference sequence). The CDR3 totals 9 residues. V usage is TRBV20-1 and J usage is TRBJ1-1; no firm D call. Material: PBMCs. This sequence was found in a man between 18 and 29 years old in good health and CMV-seropositive. The CDR3 is CSPGTEAFF. The CDR3 coding sequence is TGCAGCCCCGGCACTGAAGCTTTCTTT.